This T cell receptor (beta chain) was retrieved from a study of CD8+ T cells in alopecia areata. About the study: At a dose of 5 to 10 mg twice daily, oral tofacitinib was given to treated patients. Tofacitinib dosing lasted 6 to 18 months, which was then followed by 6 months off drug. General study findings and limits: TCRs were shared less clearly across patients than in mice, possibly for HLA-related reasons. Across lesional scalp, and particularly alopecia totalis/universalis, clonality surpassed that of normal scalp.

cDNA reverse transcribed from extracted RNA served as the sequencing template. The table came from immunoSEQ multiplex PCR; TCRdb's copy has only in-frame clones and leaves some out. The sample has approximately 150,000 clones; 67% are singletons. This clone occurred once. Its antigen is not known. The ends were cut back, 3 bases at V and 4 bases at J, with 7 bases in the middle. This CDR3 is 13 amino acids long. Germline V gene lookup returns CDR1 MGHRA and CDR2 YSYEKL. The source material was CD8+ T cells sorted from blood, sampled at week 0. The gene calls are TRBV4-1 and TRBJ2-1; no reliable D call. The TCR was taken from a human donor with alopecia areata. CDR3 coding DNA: TGCGCCAGCAGCCAGGTTGGATACAATGAGCAGTTCTTC. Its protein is CASSQVGYNEQFF.